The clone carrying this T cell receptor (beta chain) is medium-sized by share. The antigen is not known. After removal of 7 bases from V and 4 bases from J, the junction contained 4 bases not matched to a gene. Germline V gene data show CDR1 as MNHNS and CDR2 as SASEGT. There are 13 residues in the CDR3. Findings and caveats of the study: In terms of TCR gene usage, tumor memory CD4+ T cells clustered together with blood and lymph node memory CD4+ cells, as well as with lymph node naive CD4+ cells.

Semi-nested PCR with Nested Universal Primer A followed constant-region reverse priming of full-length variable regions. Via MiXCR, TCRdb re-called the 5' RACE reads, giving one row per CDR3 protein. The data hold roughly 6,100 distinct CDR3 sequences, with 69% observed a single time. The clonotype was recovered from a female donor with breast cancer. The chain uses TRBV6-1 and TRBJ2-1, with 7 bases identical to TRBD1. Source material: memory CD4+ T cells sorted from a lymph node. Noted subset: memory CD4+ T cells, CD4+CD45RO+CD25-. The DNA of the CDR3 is TGTGCCAGCACCCGACAGGGTTACAATGAGCAGTTCTTC. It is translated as CASTRQGYNEQFF.